A selection of T cell receptor beta chains follows, all from one sample in a study of tumor-infiltrating lymphocytes in primary liver carcinoma. TCRdb passed the multiplex PCR reads through MiXCR, listing each CDR3 protein once. Among 90,000 to 100,000 distinct CDR3 sequences listed, more than 60% were seen once. The sequencing sample was made of liver tumor tissue from sampling region 5. The receptors here all came from a woman aged 60-75 years with primary liver carcinoma and hepatitis B virus infection. CDR3s include the opening cysteine and the closing phenylalanine or tryptophan. A D gene is named only where the DNA matches it firmly. A row's size may be missing; if present it is once, few, many or a size class.

medium-sized	TRBJ2-1	15	TRBV12-5	TRBD1	TGTGCTAGTGGTTCCGGACAGGGGCTTAACAATGAGCAGTTCTTC	CASGSGQGLNNEQFF
.	TRBJ2-2	13	TRBV29-1	TRBD1	TGCAGCGCGCGGACAGGGAACACCGGAGATCTGTTTTTT	CSARTGNTGDLFF
few	TRBJ2-7	15	TRBV6-2/TRBV6-3	.	TGTGCCAGCATCAAGGCTAGTGGGAGGTCGTGCGAGCAGTACTTC	CASIKASGRSCEQYF
many	TRBJ2-1	17	TRBV28	TRBD1	TGTGCCAGCAGTGCACCAGGGGGCGCTCGTATCTACAATGAGCAGTTCTTC	CASSAPGGARIYNEQFF
many	TRBJ2-5	15	TRBV4-1	.	TGCGCCAGCAGCCAAGACTGGACTACTGGCAGGGCCCAGTACTTC	CASSQDWTTGRAQYF
.	TRBJ2-3	13	TRBV2	.	TGTGCCAGCAGTGCCCCGTTTACAGATACGCAGTATTTT	CASSAPFTDTQYF
many	TRBJ2-3	12	TRBV14	.	TGTGCCAGCAGCCCATTCACAGATACGCAGTATTTT	CASSPFTDTQYF
many	TRBJ2-7	15	TRBV10-2	TRBD2	TGCGCCAGCAGGTACGGGACTAGCGGATCCTACGAGCAGTACTTC	CASRYGTSGSYEQYF
.	TRBJ1-2	16	TRBV30	.	TGTGTCTGGAGTGTTTCACAGGGAGTCCGCATCTATGGCTATACCTTC	CVWSVSQGVRIYGYTF
.	TRBJ2-7	15	TRBV5-5	TRBD1	TGTGTCAGCAGCTCCCCGGACAGGCTAAGCTACGAGCGATACTTC	CVSSSPDRLSYERYF
.	TRBJ2-7	14	TRBV11-2	.	TGTGCCAGCAGCCCCGGACGGGGATGGGGCGAGCAGTATTTC	CASSPGRGWGEQYF
.	TRBJ2-3	12	TRBV6-1	TRBD2	TGTGCCAACAAATCTCTAGCGGCTACACAGTATTTT	CANKSLAATQYF
.	TRBJ2-1	18	TRBV11-2	TRBD2	TGTGCCAGCAGCTTACTTTCCCCACTAGCGGGAAGCTACAATGAGCACTTCTTC	CASSLLSPLAGSYNEHFF
.	TRBJ2-4	15	TRBV11-3	.	TGTGCCAGCAGTCTCGAGGGGACCCGCAAAAACATTCAGTACTTC	CASSLEGTRKNIQYF
.	TRBJ2-7	14	TRBV28	TRBD1	TGTGCCAGCAGTTCGGGACAGGAACCCTACGAGCAGTACTTC	CASSSGQEPYEQYF
once	TRBJ2-7	15	TRBV28	TRBD1	TGTGCCAGAAGTCAAACCGGGACAGGCGCCTACGAGCAATACTTC	CARSQTGTGAYEQYF
.	TRBJ2-7	14	TRBV11-1	.	TGTGCCAGCAGCCCGACAGCAGGACTACGCGAGCAGTACTTC	CASSPTAGLREQYF
.	TRBJ2-7	15	TRBV11-2	.	TGTGCCAGCACCGGGATATCTTCTAACTACTTCGAGCAGTACTTC	CASTGISSNYFEQYF
once	TRBJ2-7	14	TRBV2	.	TGTGCCAGCAGTTACAGGGAGATGGGGTACGAGCAGTATTTC	CASSYREMGYEQYF
.	TRBJ2-2	16	TRBV7-3	TRBD1	TGTGCCAGCAGCTCTCCAGGGGGAACGAACACCGGGGAGCTGTTTTTT	CASSSPGGTNTGELFF
.	TRBJ2-2	14	TRBV12-3/TRBV12-4	TRBD2	TGTGCCAGCAGTCTCCGGGACTACATCGGGGAGCTGTTCTTT	CASSLRDYIGELFF
.	TRBJ2-1	15	TRBV6-5	.	TGTGCCAGCAGTTACTCGCCCTCTACTTACGATGAGCAGTTCTTC	CASSYSPSTYDEQFF
.	TRBJ2-3	15	TRBV6-5	TRBD1	TGTGCCGGCGGTTACGGGACAGGGGGCGCAGATACGCAGTATTTT	CAGGYGTGGADTQYF